This entry lists 8 T cell receptor beta chains sequenced from one sample in a study of neurological immune-mediated disorders (dated by TCRdb to between 2018 and 2020). Library preparation employed 5' RACE. Sequenced using an Illumina HiSeq 2500. The public reads were reanalyzed by TCRdb: fastp trimming at Q25, MiXCR alignment, in-frame beta chains only. CDR3 protein duplicates are merged, each entry listing the most common genes and DNA. The sample table holds approximately 20,000 distinct CDR3 sequences, of which 6% to 8.5% were seen once. Roughly a sixth of the sample comes from the top ten. The sequencing sample was made of CD8+ T cells from blood. The receptor set was obtained from a woman aged 30 to 39 with HTLV-1-associated myelopathy (HAM/TSP).

This clonotype was detected many times. The chain recombines TRBV29-1 with TRBJ2-7, with D perhaps TRBD1 or TRBD2 (5 bases each). Per germline, CDR1 SQVTM and CDR2 ANQGSEA. The CDR3 spans 13 residues. V was pared by 4 bases and J by 7 bases, with 17 bases between. CDR3 residues: CSVGWGKLGEQYF. For the CDR3, the DNA is TGCAGCGTTGGTTGGGGGAAGTTGGGGGAGCAGTACTTC.

This clonotype was recorded at least ten times. The chain recombines TRBV27 with TRBJ2-7; 9 bases are shared with TRBD2. Per germline, CDR1 MNHEY and CDR2 SMNVEV (reference sequence). With 4 bases clipped from V and 0 bases from J, the junction kept 7 bases outside the gene matches. This CDR3 contains 16 residues. The CDR3 DNA is TGTGCCAGCAGTTGGTCGGCGGGGGGGCGCTCCTACGAGCAGTACTTC. Translated: CASSWSAGGRSYEQYF.

V usage is TRBV30 and J usage is TRBJ1-6; D is possibly TRBD1 (5 bases). V was trimmed by 2 bases and J by 3 bases, leaving 20 bases between them. The CDR3 sequence is 18 residues long. Germline V lookup: CDR1 GTSNPN, CDR2 SVGIG (reference sequence). Here the CDR3 reads CAWSFPPGPNYYNSPLHF. Written as DNA, the CDR3 is TGTGCCTGGAGTTTCCCCCCAGGGCCGAACTACTATAATTCACCCCTCCACTTT. The entire variable domain, with the rest obtained from reference TRBV30 and TRBJ1-6, is as follows: SQTIHQWPATLVQPVGSPLSLECTVEGTSNPNLYWYRQAAGRGLQLLFYSVGIGQISSEVPQNLSASRPQDRQFILSSKKLLLSDSGFYLCAWSFPPGPNYYNSPLHFGNGTRLTVT.

This clonotype was seen repeatedly, ten times or more. The chain joins TRBV10-3 to TRBJ2-1; TRBD2 agrees at 8 bases. CDR1 and CDR2 from the germline V gene are ENHRY and SYGVKD. V dropped 7 bases and J dropped 4; count of bases not matched to a gene: 3. This CDR3 comprises 13 residues. The CDR3 sequence: CAIKERGYNEQFF. The DNA of the CDR3 is TGTGCCATCAAGGAGCGGGGGTACAATGAGCAGTTCTTC.

There are many counts of this clonotype. The rearrangement joins TRBV20-1 to TRBJ2-3; D is uncertain. Trimming left V 3 bases short and J 2 bases short, with 15 bases between. Germline V lookup: CDR1 DFQATT, CDR2 SNEGSKA (reference sequence). The CDR3 is 15 residues long. CDR3 DNA: TGCAGTGCTAGCCCTTATCCACCTTACACAGATACGCAGTATTTT. This sequence encodes CSASPYPPYTDTQYF.

This clonotype was recorded many times. The chain has TRBV9 and TRBJ1-2, with 7 bases identical to TRBD1. Unmatched junction bases numbered 13, after V lost 4 bases and J lost 4 bases. This CDR3 is built from 16 residues. In germline, CDR1 is SGDLS, CDR2 YYNGEE. CDR3 bases: TGTGCCAGCAGCTACAGTCAGGGGGGAAAAAGCTATGGCTACACCTTC. Amino acid sequence: CASSYSQGGKSYGYTF.

This clonotype came up many times. V gene TRBV9 combines with J gene TRBJ1-2, with 7 bases fitting TRBD1. The ends lost 4 bases at V and 3 bases at J; junction bases unmatched: 6. This CDR3 contains 14 residues. From germline, CDR1 is SGDLS and CDR2 YYNGEE. The CDR3 protein is CASSPPGTDYGYTF. The CDR3 DNA follows: TGTGCCAGCAGCCCACCTGGGACAGACTATGGCTACACCTTC.

This clonotype has at least ten counts. The V call is TRBV20-1, the J call TRBJ2-1, with TRBD2 matching 16 bases. The CDR3 is made up of 20 amino acids. The trim removed 6 bases at V and 0 bases at J, leaving 14 bases unmatched. Looked up from germline, CDR1 is DFQATT and CDR2 is SNEGSKA (reference sequence). CDR3 nucleotide sequence: TGCAGTGCGGAGGCGGTTTGGGGACTAGCGGGGGGGAGCTCCTACAATGAGCAGTTCTTC. This translates into CSAEAVWGLAGGSSYNEQFF.